This T cell receptor beta chain was sequenced for a study of cytomegalovirus exposure and HLA in healthy donors. Findings and limits, study-wide: CMV serostatus was the sole immune exposure data available.

Per the germline V gene, CDR1 is SGHDN and CDR2 is FVKESK. V was clipped by 0 bases and J by 8 bases, with 10 bases between them. The CDR3 has 13 amino acids. A remark on this clone: The antigen is undetermined.

The PCR contained 60 Vbeta and 13 Jbeta primers. Sequencing was performed with immunoSEQ multiplex PCR; in TCRdb, only in-frame clones are kept and a portion is missing. This table holds over 150,000 clones, around 80% found once. Sequenced input: PBMCs. This chain uses TRBV14 with TRBJ1-2, with no clear D. This receptor was obtained from a man aged 25 to 45 in good health and CMV-seronegative. This CDR3 reads CASSQDAGVGYTF. The CDR3 nucleotides are TGTGCCAGCAGCCAAGACGCCGGGGTGGGCTACACCTTC.